This entry lists 7 T cell receptor beta chains sequenced from one sample in a study of vaccination and CD4 T cells after COVID-19 (dated by TCRdb to about 2022). Preparation of the library involved PCR. Sequencing took place on an Illumina iSeq 100. DNA from cultured CD4+ T cells underwent TCR sequencing with the Oncomine TCR Beta short-read assay at the Johns Hopkins FTIC core. TCRdb reran the public reads through fastp at Q25 and MiXCR, keeping productive beta chains. For every CDR3 protein sequence, its rows merge into one entry that carries the most common genes and DNA. This sample holds 20,000 to 25,000 distinct CDR3 sequences; about 48% were observed only once. The top ten clonotypes cover around 4.2% of the sample. No antigen has been assigned to these receptors. The sample's treatment or condition label is to be understood as: approximately nine-day PBMC culture with coronavirus spike peptide pools or control peptides (ViraFEST assay).

Sample: CD4+ T cells from blood, cultured in vitro. Receptors originate from a human donor who had recovered from COVID-19.

Notes on this clonotype: Relative to the germline gene, one junction end is altered; a read error may explain this. The V and J genes are TRBV7-2 and TRBJ2-3, with D perhaps assigned TRBD1 or TRBD2 (7 bases each). The germline CDR1 and CDR2 sequences are SGHTA and FQGNSA. The CDR3 covers 15 residues. CDR3 region: CASSRDSGASDTQCF. The CDR3 bases are TGTGCCAGCAGCCGGGACAGCGGGGCTTCAGATACGCAGTGTTTT.

V usage is TRBV21-1 and J usage is TRBJ2-5; the table's D call, TRBD1, was not checked against the DNA. TRBV21-1 has pseudogene status. This CDR3 has 19 residues. This CDR3 is CASSVSRRGVTYHQETQYF. The CDR3 coding sequence is TGTGCCAGCAGCGTTTCGAGGCGCGGCGTAACGTATCACCAAGAGACCCAGTACTTC.

The gene calls are TRBV19 and TRBJ1-5, with D perhaps TRBD1 (5 bases). The V and J ends lost 6 bases and 0 bases respectively, with 24 bases between them. The germline V gene encodes CDR1 LNHDA and CDR2 SQIVND (reference sequence). The CDR3 has 19 amino acids. The CDR3 nucleotides read TGTGCCAGTAGGGAGACTGAGACAGCTCCAGATTATAGCAATCAGCCCCAGCATTTT. Its translation: CASRETETAPDYSNQPQHF.

The chain joins TRBV5-1 to TRBJ1-1, with unresolved D. V lost 2 bases and J lost 0, with 8 bases in between. The germline V gene encodes CDR1 SGHRS and CDR2 YFSETQ. The CDR3 loop spans 14 amino acids. The chain's CDR3 is CASSFGLMNTEAFF. CDR3 in DNA: TGCGCCAGCAGCTTCGGACTGATGAACACTGAAGCTTTCTTT.

This clonotype was picked up a small number of times. The chain carries TRBV28 and TRBJ1-2; the match to TRBD1 covers 9 bases. The V and J ends lost 5 bases and 5 bases, in that order; junction bases with no gene match: 6. There are 14 residues in the CDR3. Germline V gives CDR1 MDHEN, CDR2 SYDVKM. The CDR3: CASSPWTGVYGYTF. In nucleotides, the CDR3 is TGTGCCAGCAGTCCTTGGACAGGGGTTTATGGCTACACCTTC.

V is TRBV29-1 and J is TRBJ2-3; D is possibly TRBD1 or TRBD2 (5 bases each). The CDR3 is 16 residues long. CDR1 SQVTM and CDR2 ANQGSEA come from the germline V gene. V lost 7 bases and J lost 4, with 24 bases in between. The CDR3 DNA follows: TGCAGCGCCGTAGGGGCGGAGGCAGGGTCCGCAGATACGCAGTATTTT. Translated: CSAVGAEAGSADTQYF.

This clonotype was seen a few times. This rearrangement joins TRBV5-4 to TRBJ1-2; D is uncertain. The CDR3 is made up of 13 amino acids. Per germline, CDR1 SGHNT and CDR2 YYREEE (reference sequence). Trimming stripped 0 bases from V and 6 bases from J, with 9 bases between. The CDR3 sequence: CASSLDGVDGYTF. In nucleotides, the CDR3 is TGTGCCAGCAGCTTGGACGGGGTCGATGGCTACACCTTC.